This T cell receptor beta chain was sequenced during a study of T cells in women clearing cervical HPV infection. Study at large: Donors had HPV16-related CIN3 or worse; 2 had invasive cancer. With HLA typing for only a few women, HLA confounding remains possible.

The protocol was immunoSEQ multiplex PCR, while the TCRdb copy is restricted to in-frame clones and leaves out a portion. The sample table sets out roughly 23,000 clones. About this clone itself: Its antigen is not identified. The DNA ends 3 residues before the CDR3 does, and the rest of the CDR3 is filled in from the germline J gene.

Study outcomes and limitations: Controls had more TRBV6-7 (0.16%) than cases (approximately 0.11%).

CDR1 and CDR2 from the germline V gene are SGHRS and YFSETQ. Trimming removed 3 bases from V and 0 bases from J; junction bases left unmatched: 12. The CDR3 is 17 amino acids. This chain uses TRBV5-1 with TRBJ2-7, with TRBD1 matching over 7 bases. The clonotype originates from a woman between 18 and 75 years old with a cervical HPV16 infection that either progressed to CIN3+ or cleared (not recorded which). Sequenced material: blood buffy coat. CDR3 sequence: CASSSGLLGQNSYEQYF. The CDR3 bases that were read are TGCGCCAGCAGCTCCGGGCTCTTGGGACAGAACTCCTACGAG.